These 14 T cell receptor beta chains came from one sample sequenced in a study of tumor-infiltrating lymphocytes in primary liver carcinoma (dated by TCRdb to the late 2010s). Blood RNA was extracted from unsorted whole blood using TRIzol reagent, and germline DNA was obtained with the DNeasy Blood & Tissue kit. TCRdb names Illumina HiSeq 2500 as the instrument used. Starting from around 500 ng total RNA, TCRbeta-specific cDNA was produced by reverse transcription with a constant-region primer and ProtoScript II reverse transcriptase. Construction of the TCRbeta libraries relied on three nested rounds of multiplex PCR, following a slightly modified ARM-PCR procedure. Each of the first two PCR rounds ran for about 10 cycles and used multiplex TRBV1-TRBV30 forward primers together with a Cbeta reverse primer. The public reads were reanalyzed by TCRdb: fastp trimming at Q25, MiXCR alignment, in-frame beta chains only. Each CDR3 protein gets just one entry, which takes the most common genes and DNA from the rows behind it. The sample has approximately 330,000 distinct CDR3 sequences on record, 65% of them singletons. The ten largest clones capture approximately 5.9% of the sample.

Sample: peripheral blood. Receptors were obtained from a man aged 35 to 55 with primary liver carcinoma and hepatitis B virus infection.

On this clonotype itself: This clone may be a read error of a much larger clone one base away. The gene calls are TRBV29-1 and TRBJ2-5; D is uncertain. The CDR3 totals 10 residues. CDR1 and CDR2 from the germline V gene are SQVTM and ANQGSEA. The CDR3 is CSAQTDRSDF. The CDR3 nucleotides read TGCAGCGCTCAAACCGACCGATCGGACTTC.

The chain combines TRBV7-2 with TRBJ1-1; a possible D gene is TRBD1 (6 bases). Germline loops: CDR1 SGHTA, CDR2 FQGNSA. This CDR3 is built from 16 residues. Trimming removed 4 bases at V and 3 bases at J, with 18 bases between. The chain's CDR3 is CASSSRNREWHTEAFF. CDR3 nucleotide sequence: TGTGCCAGCAGCTCTCGAAACAGGGAGTGGCACACTGAAGCTTTCTTT.

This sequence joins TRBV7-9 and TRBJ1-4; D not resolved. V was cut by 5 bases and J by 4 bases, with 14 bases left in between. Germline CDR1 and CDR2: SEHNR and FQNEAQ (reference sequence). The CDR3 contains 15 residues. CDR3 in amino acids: CASSIRHASNEKLFF. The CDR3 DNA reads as TGTGCCAGCAGCATCAGACATGCGAGTAATGAAAAACTGTTTTTT. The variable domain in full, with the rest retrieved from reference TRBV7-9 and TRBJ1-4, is DTGVSQNPRHKITKRGQNVTFRCDPISEHNRLYWYRQTLGQGPEFLTYFQNEAQLEKSRLLSDRFSAERPKGSFSTLEIQRTEQGDSAMYLCASSIRHASNEKLFFGSGTQLSVL.

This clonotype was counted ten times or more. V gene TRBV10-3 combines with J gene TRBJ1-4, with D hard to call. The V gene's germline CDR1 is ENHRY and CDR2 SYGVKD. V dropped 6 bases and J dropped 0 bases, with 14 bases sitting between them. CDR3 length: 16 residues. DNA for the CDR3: TGTGCCATCAGCCCCGGGATCCCACCAACTAATGAAAAACTGTTTTTT. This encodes CAISPGIPPTNEKLFF.

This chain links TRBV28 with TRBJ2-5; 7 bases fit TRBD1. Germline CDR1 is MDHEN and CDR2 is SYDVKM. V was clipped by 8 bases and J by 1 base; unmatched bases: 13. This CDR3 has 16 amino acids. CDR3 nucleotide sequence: TGTGCCAGCGGCGAAAACAGGGGTTTGGGCCAAGAGACCCAGTACTTC. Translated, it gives CASGENRGLGQETQYF.

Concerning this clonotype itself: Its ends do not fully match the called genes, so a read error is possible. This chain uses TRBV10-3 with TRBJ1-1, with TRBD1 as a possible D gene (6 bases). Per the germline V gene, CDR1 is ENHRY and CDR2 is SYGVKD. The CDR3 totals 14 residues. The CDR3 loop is CAIRPRGGHTEASF. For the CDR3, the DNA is TGTGCCATCAGACCCAGGGGAGGACACACTGAAGCTTCCTTT.

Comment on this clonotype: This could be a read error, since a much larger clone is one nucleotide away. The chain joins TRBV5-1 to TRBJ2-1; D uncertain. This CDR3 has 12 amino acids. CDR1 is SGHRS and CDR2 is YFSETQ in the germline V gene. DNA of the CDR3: TGCGCCTGCAGCTTGACATTCAATGAGCAGTTCTTC. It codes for CACSLTFNEQFF. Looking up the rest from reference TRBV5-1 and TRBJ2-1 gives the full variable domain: KAGVTQTPRYLIKTRGQQVTLSCSPISGHRSVSWYQQTPGQGLQFLFEYFSETQRNKGNFPGRFSGRQFSNSRSEMNVSTLELGDSALYLCACSLTFNEQFFGPGTRLTVL.

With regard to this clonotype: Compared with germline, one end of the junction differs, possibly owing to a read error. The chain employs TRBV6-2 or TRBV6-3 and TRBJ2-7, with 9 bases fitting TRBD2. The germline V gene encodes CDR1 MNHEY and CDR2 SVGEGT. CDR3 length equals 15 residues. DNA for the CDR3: TGTGCCAGCGGTTACGGCGGGAGGGTCTCCCACGAACAGTACTTC. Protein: CASGYGGRVSHEQYF.

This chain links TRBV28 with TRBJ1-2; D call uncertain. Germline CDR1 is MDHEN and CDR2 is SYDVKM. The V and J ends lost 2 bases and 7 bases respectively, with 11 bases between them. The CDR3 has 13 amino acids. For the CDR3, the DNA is TGTGCCAGCAGTTTACTGGGGAGTCTTGGCTACACCTTC. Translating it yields CASSLLGSLGYTF.

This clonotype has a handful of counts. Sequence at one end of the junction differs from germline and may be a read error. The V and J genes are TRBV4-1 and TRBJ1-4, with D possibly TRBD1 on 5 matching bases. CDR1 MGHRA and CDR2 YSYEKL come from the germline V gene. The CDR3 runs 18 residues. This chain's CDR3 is CANSQDPGRGLTNEKLFF. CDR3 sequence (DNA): TGCGCCAACAGCCAGGACCCCGGGCGGGGACTAACTAATGAAAAACTGTTTTTT.

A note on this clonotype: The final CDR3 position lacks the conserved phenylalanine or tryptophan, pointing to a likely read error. The CDR3 reads CASSERGGPYLNTEAFL. The CDR3 DNA follows: TGTGCCAGCAGTGAGCGAGGGGGCCCCTACCTGAACACTGAAGCTTTCCTT. J is TRBJ1-1 and V is TRBV6-1; 7 nucleotides align to TRBD1. This CDR3 contains 17 residues. The junction had 10 bases not matched to a gene; V was cut back by 3 bases and J by 0 bases. The V gene's germline CDR1 is MNHNS and CDR2 SASEGT.

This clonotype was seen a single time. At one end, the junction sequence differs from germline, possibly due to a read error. The CDR3 loop reads CNVSDRGRKEAQYF. CDR3 in DNA: TGCAACGTTTCGGACAGGGGGCGCAAAGAGGCCCAGTACTTC. The rearrangement uses TRBV29-1 and TRBJ2-5, with 11 bases that match TRBD1. This CDR3 is 14 amino acids long. Germline V gene lookup returns CDR1 SQVTM and CDR2 ANQGSEA.

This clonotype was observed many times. The CDR3 DNA is TGTGCCAGCAGTTTAAGGTGGCAGCTCAATCAGCCCCAGCATTTT. It encodes CASSLRWQLNQPQHF. The J gene is TRBJ1-5, the V gene TRBV28; D is uncertain. This CDR3 region has 15 residues. The germline CDR1 and CDR2 sequences are MDHEN and SYDVKM. The ends were cut back, 2 bases at V and 3 bases at J, with 11 bases in the middle.

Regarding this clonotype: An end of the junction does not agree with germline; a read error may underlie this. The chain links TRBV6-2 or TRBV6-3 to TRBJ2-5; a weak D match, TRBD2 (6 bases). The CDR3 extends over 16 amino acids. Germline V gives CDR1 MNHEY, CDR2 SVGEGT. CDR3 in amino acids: CGSSYWRSGSRETQYF. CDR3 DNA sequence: TGTGGCAGCAGTTACTGGAGGAGCGGGTCTAGGGAGACCCAGTACTTC.